The clone carrying this T cell receptor beta chain was found once. This specimen belongs to a study of primary melanoma T cells and metastatic recurrence. Sequencing used immunoSEQ multiplex PCR; TCRdb keeps in-frame clones, though not all of them. The table records fewer than 800 clones, approximately 80% of them present only once. Germline values: CDR1 MNHGY, CDR2 SAAAGT. V lost 6 bases and J 5 bases, leaving 16 bases between the germline ends. CDR3 length: 14 residues. Each patient's primary melanoma had been removed surgically, with risk of metastatic recurrence. What was sequenced was melanoma tumor tissue. This sequence joins TRBV6-8 and TRBJ1-1, with TRBD1 as a possible D gene (5 bases). This receptor was taken from a human donor with melanoma. The CDR3 loop reads CASSPGTRRTEAFF. In DNA form, the CDR3 reads TGTGCCAGCAGCCCCGGGACCCGGAGGACTGAAGCTTTCTTT.